This T cell receptor beta chain is from a study of blood T cell repertoires in COVID-19. The overall study: Both acute and convalescent COVID-19 samples were obtained from the United States, Italy and Spain.

Original handling: Reference gene primer amplification in the assay estimated nucleated cell counts. The data were produced by immunoSEQ multiplex PCR, yet TCRdb's version contains in-frame clones alone and is incomplete. V and J calls plus clone size are reproduced from that table; the DNA served to infer D and trimming. The sample contains 250,000 to 350,000 clones, 85% of which appear only once. The CDR3 contains 15 residues. With V trimmed by 4 bases and J by 7 bases, 7 bases remained unmatched. Germline V lookup: CDR1 SGHAT, CDR2 FQNNGV. This TCR came from a woman between 50 and 59 years old who had recovered from COVID-19. The genes are TRBV11-2 and TRBJ1-4; TRBD1 matches at 9 bases. Material: PBMCs or T cells enriched from blood (not recorded which). The CDR3, as DNA: TGTGCCAGCAGCTCCTCCGGGACAGGGCTTGAAAAACTGTTTTTT. It translates to CASSSSGTGLEKLFF.